Below are 28 T cell receptor beta chains sequenced from a single sample in a study of shared clonotypes between healthy human individuals. Produced via immunoSEQ multiplex PCR; TCRdb's table is partial and in-frame only. The data show some 580,000 clones, with 95% to 98% seen just once and 0.3% held by the top ten. It was CD45RO-negative cells, positively selected for CCR7, that made up naive CD8 cells, with terminally differentiated effector memory CD45RA+ cells excluded. The specimen was naive CD8+ T cells sorted from blood. The receptor source for this set is a man aged 30-40 years in good health.

On this clone: The sample has other DNA sequences that encode this CDR3 too. V and J are TRBV27 and TRBJ2-5, with D unclear. The V and J ends lost 6 bases and 4 bases respectively, with 6 bases between them. The CDR3 has 11 amino acids. Germline CDR1 MNHEY, CDR2 SMNVEV (reference sequence). CDR3 coding DNA: TGTGCCAGCAGGGCAGGAGAGACCCAGTACTTC. It codes for CASRAGETQYF.

The chain is built from TRBV2 and TRBJ2-7; perhaps D is TRBD1 or TRBD2 (5 bases each). This CDR3 is built from 13 residues. Trimming pared 3 bases from V and 6 bases from J, leaving 12 bases between. From germline, CDR1 is SNHLY and CDR2 FYNNEI. The CDR3 sequence: CASSDGALTEQYF. The CDR3 region has the DNA TGTGCCAGCAGTGACGGGGCGCTAACCGAGCAGTACTTC.

With respect to this clone: One junction end does not reproduce the germline sequence, and a read error may be involved. The J gene is TRBJ1-5, the V gene TRBV6-1; D call uncertain. Per the germline V gene, CDR1 is MNHNS and CDR2 is SASEGT. CDR3 length: 13 amino acids. CDR3 DNA: TGTGCCAGCAGTGAACGCGGCAAATTGGGAAATTATTTT. Residues: CASSERGKLGNYF.

The V and J genes are TRBV4-1 and TRBJ2-1; D uncertain. The CDR3 runs 14 residues. Looked up from germline, CDR1 is MGHRA and CDR2 is YSYEKL. Trimming cost V 3 bases and J 3 bases, with 9 bases left between them. The CDR3 is CASSHSAGYNEQFF. CDR3 DNA sequence: TGCGCCAGCAGCCATTCGGCAGGCTACAATGAGCAGTTCTTC.

The J gene is TRBJ1-1, the V gene TRBV9; unclear D gene. The germline V and J ends were trimmed by 1 base and 3 bases, with 10 bases remaining between them. Germline lookup yields CDR1 SGDLS and CDR2 YYNGEE. This CDR3 has 14 residues. The CDR3 DNA follows: TGTGCCAGCAGCGTACCGGGAACGGACACTGAAGCTTTCTTT. Its protein product is CASSVPGTDTEAFF.

The chain joins TRBV27 to TRBJ1-2; no definite D call. Trimming removed 9 bases at V and 0 bases at J, with 8 bases between. The CDR3 extends over 12 amino acids. Germline loops: CDR1 MNHEY, CDR2 SMNVEV (reference sequence). This CDR3 is CASSDANYGYTF. The DNA for the CDR3 is TGTGCCAGTTCCGACGCTAACTATGGCTACACCTTC.

The rearrangement uses TRBV7-9 and TRBJ2-7; D remains unclear. The ends were cut back, 1 base at V and 3 bases at J, with 10 bases in the middle. Germline values: CDR1 SEHNR, CDR2 FQNEAQ (reference sequence). This CDR3 spans 14 amino acids. The CDR3 DNA reads as TGTGCCAGCAGCTTAGGGATCGGCGGCTACGAGCAGTACTTC. It is translated as CASSLGIGGYEQYF. Complete variable domain (other parts from reference TRBV7-9 and TRBJ2-7): DTGVSQNPRHKITKRGQNVTFRCDPISEHNRLYWYRQTLGQGPEFLTYFQNEAQLEKSRLLSDRFSAERPKGSFSTLEIQRTEQGDSAMYLCASSLGIGGYEQYFGPGTRLTVT.

The chain couples TRBV11-1 to TRBJ2-2; D is unresolved. Germline CDR1 and CDR2: SGHAT and FQDESV (reference sequence). There are 17 residues in the CDR3. Between the trimmed V and J ends, which lost 2 bases and 4 bases, there was a span of 17 bases. CDR3: CASSLRETSSFTGELFF. As DNA, the CDR3 is TGTGCCAGCAGCTTAAGAGAAACCAGTTCCTTCACCGGGGAGCTGTTTTTT.

The rearrangement joins TRBV28 to TRBJ1-5; D unresolved. Germline CDR1 and CDR2: MDHEN and SYDVKM. The CDR3 spans 18 residues. V was cut by 10 bases and J by 3 bases, with 28 bases left in between. In nucleotides, the CDR3 is TGTGCCATGCCAGTGTTCCCCAGAAGTAGGCCCCACAATCAGCCCCAGCATTTT. This encodes CAMPVFPRSRPHNQPQHF.

The chain uses TRBV10-3 and TRBJ1-2; 7 nucleotides align to TRBD1. Germline CDR1 ENHRY, CDR2 SYGVKD. This CDR3 has 17 residues. Germline trimming cut 4 bases from V and 4 bases from J; bases unmatched to any gene: 15. The CDR3 sequence is CAISVLQGQSSSYGYTF. The CDR3, as DNA: TGTGCCATCAGTGTTTTACAGGGGCAGTCTAGCTCCTATGGCTACACCTTC.

The chain combines TRBV6-6 with TRBJ2-7; D is perhaps TRBD1 or TRBD2 (5 bases each). CDR1 is MNHNY and CDR2 is SVGAGI in the germline V gene (reference sequence). CDR3 size: 14 residues. Deletions cut 2 bases from V and 6 bases from J, with 14 bases between. Here the CDR3 DNA reads TGTGCCAGCAGTTACCCCGCAGGGACGGGCGAGCAGTACTTC. Amino acids: CASSYPAGTGEQYF.

The V gene is TRBV4-1, the J gene TRBJ2-1; possibly TRBD2 for D (6 bases). The CDR3 extends over 21 amino acids. V was cut by 1 base and J by 1 base, with 26 bases left in between. Germline loops: CDR1 MGHRA, CDR2 YSYEKL. CDR3 DNA sequence: TGCGCCAGCAGCCAAGGCGCGGGGAGAACTAGCCGCTATTATTCCTACAATGAGCAGTTCTTC. Its translation is CASSQGAGRTSRYYSYNEQFF.

The rearrangement joins TRBV7-9 to TRBJ2-5; 9 bases map to TRBD2. This CDR3 comprises 19 residues. Germline-derived CDR1 and CDR2 are SEHNR and FQNEAQ (reference sequence). J was trimmed by 5 bases and V by 4 bases; bases with no gene match: 20. The CDR3 loop reads CASSSISLREGQVKETQYF. The CDR3 nucleotides are TGTGCCAGCAGCTCGATCTCTCTGCGGGAGGGCCAGGTGAAGGAGACCCAGTACTTC. The whole variable domain, filled in from reference TRBV7-9 and TRBJ2-5, reads DTGVSQNPRHKITKRGQNVTFRCDPISEHNRLYWYRQTLGQGPEFLTYFQNEAQLEKSRLLSDRFSAERPKGSFSTLEIQRTEQGDSAMYLCASSSISLREGQVKETQYFGPGTRLLVL.

The rearrangement joins TRBV19 to TRBJ2-1; 7 nucleotides align to TRBD2. Trimming removed 1 base from V and 0 bases from J; junction bases left unmatched: 12. CDR1 and CDR2 from the germline V gene are LNHDA and SQIVND (reference sequence). The length of the CDR3 is 19 residues. The CDR3: CASSIGARQAGLSYNEQFF. The CDR3, as DNA: TGTGCCAGTAGTATAGGGGCACGACAAGCGGGGCTCTCCTACAATGAGCAGTTCTTC.

J is TRBJ2-1 and V is TRBV28, with 8 bases aligning to TRBD2. The trim removed 3 bases at V and 2 bases at J, leaving 9 bases unmatched. The germline V gene encodes CDR1 MDHEN and CDR2 SYDVKM. The length of the CDR3 is 17 residues. In DNA form, the CDR3 reads TGTGCCAGCAGTTTCCCCGAGCGGGAGAGTACCTACAATGAGCAGTTCTTC. Amino acid sequence: CASSFPERESTYNEQFF.

The rearrangement links TRBV4-1 to TRBJ1-4, with D tentatively TRBD1 (5 bases). Trimming took off 2 bases at V and 14 bases at J, with 15 bases between the two ends. This CDR3 comprises 13 residues. Germline CDR1 and CDR2: MGHRA and YSYEKL. The CDR3 is CASSQRVGEGLFF. CDR3 coding DNA: TGCGCCAGCAGCCAAAGGGTAGGGGAAGGGCTGTTTTTT.

The chain recombines TRBV6-5 with TRBJ1-2; D might be TRBD1 (5 bases). Deletions cut 4 bases from V and 1 base from J, with 7 bases between. Germline V gene lookup returns CDR1 MNHEY and CDR2 SVGAGI. There are 13 residues in the CDR3. Here the CDR3 DNA reads TGTGCCAGCAGTTTCGACAGTAACTATGGCTACACCTTC. Translation: CASSFDSNYGYTF.

This clone was seen a single time. The chain employs TRBV6-5 and TRBJ2-7, with a possible D match to TRBD2 (6 bases). Trimming pared 0 bases from V and 4 bases from J, leaving 13 bases between. The CDR3 length is 15 residues. Germline V gene sequence: CDR1 MNHEY, CDR2 SVGAGI. The CDR3 region has the DNA TGTGCCAGCAGTTACTCGATCGGGGGTGTATACGAGCAGTACTTC. Protein product: CASSYSIGGVYEQYF.

V and J are TRBV20-1 and TRBJ2-1; D gene unclear. The CDR3 extends over 11 amino acids. V was trimmed by 6 bases and J by 2 bases, leaving 5 bases between them. Germline V gene sequence: CDR1 DFQATT, CDR2 SNEGSKA (reference sequence). The CDR3 reads CSAYTYNEQFF. CDR3 DNA sequence: TGCAGTGCCTATACCTACAATGAGCAGTTCTTC.

This rearrangement joins TRBV7-2 to TRBJ1-2; 7 positions agree with TRBD1. Germline V gene data show CDR1 as SGHTA and CDR2 as FQGNSA. The CDR3 runs to 15 residues. Trimming removed 5 bases from V and 2 bases from J; junction bases left unmatched: 8. CDR3 DNA sequence: TGTGCCAGCAGCCGGTGGGACAGCCAGAACTATGGCTACACCTTC. Translating gives CASSRWDSQNYGYTF.

Here the CDR3 DNA reads TGTGCCACCAGCAGAGATGGGGCAGGGCTCGACGAGCAGTACTTC. Protein product: CATSRDGAGLDEQYF. The chain employs TRBV15 and TRBJ2-7; tentatively, D is TRBD1 (5 bases). The V and J ends lost 0 bases and 5 bases respectively, with 14 bases between them. This CDR3 contains 15 residues. Looked up from germline, CDR1 is LNHNV and CDR2 is YYDKDF (reference sequence).

The rearrangement uses TRBV2 and TRBJ2-7; D is possibly TRBD2 (5 bases). V gave up 7 bases and J gave up 0 bases, with 10 bases separating them. The CDR3 is made up of 13 amino acids. Per the germline V gene, CDR1 is SNHLY and CDR2 is FYNNEI. DNA for the CDR3: TGTGCCAGCAAAGAGGGCCCCTCCTACGAGCAGTACTTC. This gives the protein CASKEGPSYEQYF.

The chain recombines TRBV9 with TRBJ2-3; tentatively, D is TRBD2 (5 bases). The length of the CDR3 is 15 residues. Germline values: CDR1 SGDLS, CDR2 YYNGEE. Between the trimmed V and J ends, which lost 2 bases and 2 bases, there was a span of 12 bases. In DNA, the CDR3 is TGTGCCAGCAGCGTCGGACTCGTACTCACAGATACGCAGTATTTT. This codes for CASSVGLVLTDTQYF.

The V call is TRBV27, the J call TRBJ1-5; D may be TRBD1 (5 bases). From germline, CDR1 is MNHEY and CDR2 SMNVEV (reference sequence). CDR3 length: 14 residues. With 0 bases removed from V and 7 bases from J, the gap between germline ends came to 10 bases. The CDR3 DNA follows: TGTGCCAGCAGTTTATCAGGGACGGGACAGCCCCAGCATTTT. Amino acids: CASSLSGTGQPQHF.

The chain uses TRBV7-9 and TRBJ1-3; D is perhaps TRBD1 (6 bases). Deletions cut 6 bases from V and 5 bases from J, with 11 bases between. Germline values: CDR1 SEHNR, CDR2 FQNEAQ (reference sequence). The CDR3 has 13 amino acids. CDR3: CASRRGERNTIYF. In DNA form, the CDR3 reads TGTGCCAGCAGGAGGGGGGAGAGAAACACCATATATTTT.

J is TRBJ2-7 and V is TRBV11-2; D is possibly TRBD2 (6 bases). Germline CDR1 reads SGHAT; CDR2 reads FQNNGV. The CDR3 spans 16 residues. V shed 3 bases and J shed 0 bases, with 15 bases lying between them. For the CDR3, the DNA is TGTGCCAGCAGCTTTCCCGGGGGAACCAACTCCTACGAGCAGTACTTC. Translated: CASSFPGGTNSYEQYF.

The CDR3 reads CASSRTGLVDYGYTF. CDR3 DNA: TGCGCCAGCAGCCGGACGGGCCTGGTGGACTATGGCTACACCTTC. The rearrangement links TRBV5-1 to TRBJ1-2; D uncertain. V lost 4 bases and J 3 bases, leaving 16 bases between the germline ends. The germline CDR1 and CDR2 sequences are SGHRS and YFSETQ. The CDR3 runs to 15 residues. Complete variable domain (other parts from reference TRBV5-1 and TRBJ1-2): KAGVTQTPRYLIKTRGQQVTLSCSPISGHRSVSWYQQTPGQGLQFLFEYFSETQRNKGNFPGRFSGRQFSNSRSEMNVSTLELGDSALYLCASSRTGLVDYGYTFGSGTRLTVV.

The chain is built from TRBV15 and TRBJ2-7; 13 nucleotides line up with TRBD2. Germline CDR1 reads LNHNV; CDR2 reads YYDKDF (reference sequence). The CDR3 runs to 16 residues. The trim removed 0 bases at V and 6 bases at J, leaving 5 bases unmatched. CDR3 sequence (DNA): TGTGCCACCAGCAGAGATCTCGGACTAGCGGGAGTCGAGCAGTACTTC. It is translated as CATSRDLGLAGVEQYF. The full variable domain, with the rest looked up from reference TRBV15 and TRBJ2-7, is DAMVIQNPRYQVTQFGKPVTLSCSQTLNHNVMYWYQQKSSQAPKLLFHYYDKDFNNEADTPDNFQSRRPNTSFCFLDIRSPGLGDTAMYLCATSRDLGLAGVEQYFGPGTRLTVT.